This T cell receptor (beta chain) came from a study of T cell responses to AZD1222 COVID-19 vaccine. Sequencing used immunoSEQ multiplex PCR; TCRdb keeps in-frame clones, though not all of them. The table shows roughly 100,000 clones, with about 85% occurring only once. The V end lost 3 bases, the J end lost 6 bases, and 10 bases lay between the germline ends. Germline CDR1 reads MNHNY; CDR2 reads SVGAGI (reference sequence). The CDR3 runs to 13 residues. This chain links TRBV6-6 with TRBJ2-3; D gene unclear. The clonotype comes from an adult who received the AZD1222 COVID-19 vaccine. Here the sequenced sample was peripheral blood, taken 28 days after the second AZD1222 dose. DNA of the CDR3: TGTGCCAGCAGTTATTTATTGACCGATACGCAGTATTTT. Amino acid sequence: CASSYLLTDTQYF.